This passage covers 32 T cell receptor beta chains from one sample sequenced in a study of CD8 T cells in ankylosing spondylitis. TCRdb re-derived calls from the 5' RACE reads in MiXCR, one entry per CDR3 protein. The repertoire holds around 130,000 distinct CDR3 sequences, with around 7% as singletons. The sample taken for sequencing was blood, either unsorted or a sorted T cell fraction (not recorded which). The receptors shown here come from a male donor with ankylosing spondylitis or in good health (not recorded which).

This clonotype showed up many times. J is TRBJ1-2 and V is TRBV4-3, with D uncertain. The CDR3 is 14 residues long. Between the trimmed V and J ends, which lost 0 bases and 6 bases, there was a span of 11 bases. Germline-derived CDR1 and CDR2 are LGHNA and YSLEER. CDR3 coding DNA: TGCGCCAGCAGCCAAGATTCTTGGGATGATGGCTACACCTTC. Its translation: CASSQDSWDDGYTF.

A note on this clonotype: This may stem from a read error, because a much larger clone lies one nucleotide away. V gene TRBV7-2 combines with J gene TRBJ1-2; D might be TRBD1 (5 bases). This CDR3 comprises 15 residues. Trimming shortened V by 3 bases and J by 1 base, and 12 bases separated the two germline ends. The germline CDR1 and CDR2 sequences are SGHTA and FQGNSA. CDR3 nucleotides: TGTGCCAGCAGCTTTAAGGGCAGGGATAACTATGGCTACACCTTC. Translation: CASSFKGRDNYGYTF.

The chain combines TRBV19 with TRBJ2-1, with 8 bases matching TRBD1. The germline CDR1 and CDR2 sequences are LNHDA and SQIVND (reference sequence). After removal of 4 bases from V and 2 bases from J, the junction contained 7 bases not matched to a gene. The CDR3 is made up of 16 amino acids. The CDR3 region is CASSTGTGKTYNEQFF. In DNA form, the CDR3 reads TGTGCCAGTAGTACAGGGACAGGCAAGACCTACAATGAGCAGTTCTTC.

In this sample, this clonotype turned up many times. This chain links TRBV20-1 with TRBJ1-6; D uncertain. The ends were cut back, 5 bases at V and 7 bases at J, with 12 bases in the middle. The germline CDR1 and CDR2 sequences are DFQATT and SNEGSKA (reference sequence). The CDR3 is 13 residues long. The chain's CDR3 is CSASPGGNSPLHF. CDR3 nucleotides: TGCAGTGCTTCCCCCGGAGGAAATTCACCCCTCCACTTT.

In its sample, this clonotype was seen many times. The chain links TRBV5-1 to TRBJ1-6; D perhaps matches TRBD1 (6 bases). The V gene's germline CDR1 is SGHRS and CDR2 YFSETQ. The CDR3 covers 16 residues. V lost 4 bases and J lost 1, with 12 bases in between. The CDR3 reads CASSVTGLSYNSPLHF. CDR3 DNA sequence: TGCGCCAGCAGCGTGACAGGACTGTCCTATAATTCACCCCTCCACTTT.

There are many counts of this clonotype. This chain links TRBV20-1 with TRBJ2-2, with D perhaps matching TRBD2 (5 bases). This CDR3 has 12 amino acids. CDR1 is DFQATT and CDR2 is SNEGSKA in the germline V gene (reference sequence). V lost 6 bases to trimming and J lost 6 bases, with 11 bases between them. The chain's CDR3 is CSASGVAGELFF. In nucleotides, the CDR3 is TGCAGTGCCTCCGGGGTAGCCGGGGAGCTGTTTTTT.

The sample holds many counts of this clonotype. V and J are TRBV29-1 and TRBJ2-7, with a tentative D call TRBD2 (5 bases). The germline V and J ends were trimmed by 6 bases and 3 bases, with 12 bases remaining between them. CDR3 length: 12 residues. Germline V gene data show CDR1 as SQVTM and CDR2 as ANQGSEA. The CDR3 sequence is CSVHPAGYEQYF. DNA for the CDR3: TGCAGCGTACACCCCGCGGGCTACGAGCAGTACTTC.

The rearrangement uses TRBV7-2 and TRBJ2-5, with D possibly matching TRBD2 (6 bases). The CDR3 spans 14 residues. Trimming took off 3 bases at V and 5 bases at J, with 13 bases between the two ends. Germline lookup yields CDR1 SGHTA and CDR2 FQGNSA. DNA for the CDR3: TGTGCCAGCAGCTTCCCGACGGGGGTGGAGACCCAGTACTTC. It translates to CASSFPTGVETQYF.

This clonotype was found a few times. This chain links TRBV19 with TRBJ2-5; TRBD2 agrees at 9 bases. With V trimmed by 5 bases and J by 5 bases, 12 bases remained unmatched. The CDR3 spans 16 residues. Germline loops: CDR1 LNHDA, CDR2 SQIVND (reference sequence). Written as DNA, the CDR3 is TGTGCCAGTAGTCCGGCGACTAGCGGTATCTCGGAGACCCAGTACTTC. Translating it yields CASSPATSGISETQYF. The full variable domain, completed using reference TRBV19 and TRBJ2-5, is DGGITQSPKYLFRKEGQNVTLSCEQNLNHDAMYWYRQDPGQGLRLIYYSQIVNDFQKGDIAEGYSVSREKKESFPLTVTSAQKNPTAFYLCASSPATSGISETQYFGPGTRLLVL.

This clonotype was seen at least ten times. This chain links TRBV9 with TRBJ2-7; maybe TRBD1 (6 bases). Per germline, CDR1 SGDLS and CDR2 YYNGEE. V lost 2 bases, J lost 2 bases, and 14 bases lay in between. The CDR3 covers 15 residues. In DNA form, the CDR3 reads TGTGCCAGCAGCGTCGCCCCACAGGGTACCTACGAGCAGTACTTC. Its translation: CASSVAPQGTYEQYF.

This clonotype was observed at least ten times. The DNA of the CDR3 is TGTGCCAGCTCACCACTCGGGGCGGCTGAAGCTTTCTTT. Translated, it gives CASSPLGAAEAFF. V usage is TRBV18 and J usage is TRBJ1-1; possible D gene TRBD1, 5 bases. The germline V gene has CDR1 KGHSH and CDR2 LQKENI. V was clipped by 1 base and J by 6 bases, with 9 bases between them. CDR3 length: 13 residues.

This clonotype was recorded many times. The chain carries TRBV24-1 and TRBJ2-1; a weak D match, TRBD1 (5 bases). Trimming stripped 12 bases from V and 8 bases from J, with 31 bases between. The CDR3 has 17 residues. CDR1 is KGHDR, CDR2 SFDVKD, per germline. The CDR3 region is CAPNMVPQGKLADEQFF. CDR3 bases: TGTGCCCCCAACATGGTCCCTCAGGGAAAGCTGGCAGATGAGCAGTTCTTC.

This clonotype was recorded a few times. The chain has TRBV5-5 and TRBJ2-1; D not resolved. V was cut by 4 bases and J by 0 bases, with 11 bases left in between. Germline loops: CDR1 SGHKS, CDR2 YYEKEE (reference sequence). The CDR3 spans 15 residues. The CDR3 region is CASSPVPFSYNEQFF. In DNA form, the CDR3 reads TGTGCCAGCAGCCCTGTGCCTTTCTCCTACAATGAGCAGTTCTTC. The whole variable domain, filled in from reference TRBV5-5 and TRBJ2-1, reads DAGVTQSPTHLIKTRGQQVTLRCSPISGHKSVSWYQQVLGQGPQFIFQYYEKEERGRGNFPDRFSARQFPNYSSELNVNALLLGDSALYLCASSPVPFSYNEQFFGPGTRLTVL.

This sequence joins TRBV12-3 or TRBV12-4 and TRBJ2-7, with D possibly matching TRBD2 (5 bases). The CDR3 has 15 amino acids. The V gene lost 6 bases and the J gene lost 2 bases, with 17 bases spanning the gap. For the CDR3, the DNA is TGTGCCAGCAGCCCAGGACTGGGTGTTCCCTACGAGCAGTACTTC. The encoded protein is CASSPGLGVPYEQYF.

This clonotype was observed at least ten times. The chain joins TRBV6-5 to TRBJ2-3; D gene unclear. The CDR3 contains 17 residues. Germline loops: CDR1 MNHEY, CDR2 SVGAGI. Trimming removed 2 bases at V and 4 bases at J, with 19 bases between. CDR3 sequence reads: CASSYRTVRLEADTQYF. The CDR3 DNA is TGTGCCAGCAGTTACCGCACGGTCCGCCTTGAGGCAGATACGCAGTATTTT.

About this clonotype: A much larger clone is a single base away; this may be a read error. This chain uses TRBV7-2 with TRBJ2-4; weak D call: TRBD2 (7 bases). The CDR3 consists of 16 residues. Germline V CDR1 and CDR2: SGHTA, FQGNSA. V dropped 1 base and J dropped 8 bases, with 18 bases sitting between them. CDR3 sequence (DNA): TGTGCCAGCAGCTTAGGACGGGGGGCGAGACGGGACATTCAGTACTTC. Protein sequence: CASSLGRGARRDIQYF.

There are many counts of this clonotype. The CDR3 sequence is CSVVAGGPWFF. For the CDR3, the DNA is TGCAGCGTCGTAGCGGGGGGGCCTTGGTTCTTC. The chain couples TRBV29-1 to TRBJ2-1; 11 bases are shared with TRBD2. J lost 15 bases, V lost 6 bases, and 7 bases had no gene match. The CDR3 runs to 11 residues. CDR1 and CDR2 from the germline V gene are SQVTM and ANQGSEA.

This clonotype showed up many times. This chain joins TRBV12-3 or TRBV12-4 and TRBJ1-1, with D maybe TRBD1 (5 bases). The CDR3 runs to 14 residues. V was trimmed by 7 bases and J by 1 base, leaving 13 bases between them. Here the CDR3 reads CASTRGTGNTEAFF. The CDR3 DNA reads TGTGCCAGCACTCGAGGGACGGGGAACACTGAAGCTTTCTTT.

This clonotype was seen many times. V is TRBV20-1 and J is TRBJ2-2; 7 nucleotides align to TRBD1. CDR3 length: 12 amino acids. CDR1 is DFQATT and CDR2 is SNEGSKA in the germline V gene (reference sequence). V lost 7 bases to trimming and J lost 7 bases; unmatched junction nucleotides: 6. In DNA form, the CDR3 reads TGCAGTGGCCAGGGGGACAACGGGGAGCTGTTTTTT. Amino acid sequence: CSGQGDNGELFF.

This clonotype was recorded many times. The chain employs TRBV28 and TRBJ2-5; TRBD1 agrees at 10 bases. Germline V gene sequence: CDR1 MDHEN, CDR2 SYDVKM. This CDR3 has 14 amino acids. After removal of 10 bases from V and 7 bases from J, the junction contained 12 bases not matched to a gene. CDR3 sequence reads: CAITSGTGEGTQYF. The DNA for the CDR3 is TGTGCCATTACGTCCGGGACAGGGGAAGGGACCCAGTACTTC.

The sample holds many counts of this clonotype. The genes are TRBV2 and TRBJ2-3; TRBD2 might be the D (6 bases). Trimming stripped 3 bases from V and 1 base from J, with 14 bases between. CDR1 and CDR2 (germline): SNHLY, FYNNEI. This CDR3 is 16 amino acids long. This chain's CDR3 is CASSDFLTGGTDTQYF. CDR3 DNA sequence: TGTGCCAGCAGTGATTTTTTGACGGGAGGCACAGATACGCAGTATTTT.

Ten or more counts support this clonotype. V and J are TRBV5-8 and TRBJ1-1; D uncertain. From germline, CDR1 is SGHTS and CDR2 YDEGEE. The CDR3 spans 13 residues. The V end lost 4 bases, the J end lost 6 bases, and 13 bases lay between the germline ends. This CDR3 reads CASSAYRDAEAFF. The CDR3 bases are TGTGCCAGCAGCGCCTACAGAGACGCTGAAGCTTTCTTT.

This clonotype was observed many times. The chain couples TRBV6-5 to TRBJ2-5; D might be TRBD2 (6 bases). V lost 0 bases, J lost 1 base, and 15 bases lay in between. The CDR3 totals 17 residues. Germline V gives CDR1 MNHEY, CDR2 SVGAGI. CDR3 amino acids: CASSYSTGEMGQETQYF. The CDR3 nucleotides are TGTGCCAGCAGTTACTCGACGGGGGAGATGGGCCAAGAGACCCAGTACTTC.

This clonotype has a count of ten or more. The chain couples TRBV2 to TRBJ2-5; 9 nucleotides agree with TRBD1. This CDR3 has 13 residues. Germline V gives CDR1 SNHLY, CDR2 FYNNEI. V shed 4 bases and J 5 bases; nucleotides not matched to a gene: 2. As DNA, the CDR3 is TGTGCCAGCAGTGGAGGACAGGGGGAGACCCAGTACTTC. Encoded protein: CASSGGQGETQYF.

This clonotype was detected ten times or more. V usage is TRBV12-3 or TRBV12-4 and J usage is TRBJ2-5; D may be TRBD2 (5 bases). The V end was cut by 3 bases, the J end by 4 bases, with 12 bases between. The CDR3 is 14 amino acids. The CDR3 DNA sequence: TGTGCCAGCAGTTTGCGGCGAGGGCCAGAGACCCAGTACTTC. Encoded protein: CASSLRRGPETQYF.

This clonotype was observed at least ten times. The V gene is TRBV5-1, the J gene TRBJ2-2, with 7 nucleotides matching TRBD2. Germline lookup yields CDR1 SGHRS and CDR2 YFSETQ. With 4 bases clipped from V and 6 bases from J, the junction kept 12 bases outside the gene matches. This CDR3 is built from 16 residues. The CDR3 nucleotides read TGCGCCAGCAGCCCCCTGACCGCGGGAGCGGCCGGGGAGCTGTTTTTT. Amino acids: CASSPLTAGAAGELFF.

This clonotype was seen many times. This CDR3 is CASSLGSSGRAFEDEQFF. CDR3 bases: TGCGCCAGCAGCTTGGGGTCTAGCGGGAGGGCTTTTGAGGATGAGCAGTTCTTC. The rearrangement uses TRBV5-1 and TRBJ2-1, with 12 positions matching TRBD2. V trimming: 0 bases; J trimming: 8 bases; junction bases outside the gene matches: 12. Germline assignment: CDR1 SGHRS and CDR2 YFSETQ. The CDR3 totals 18 residues.

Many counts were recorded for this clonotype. This CDR3 reads CSVSEGGSGQYF. The CDR3 DNA sequence: TGCAGCGTTTCCGAGGGGGGTAGTGGGCAGTACTTC. This rearrangement joins TRBV29-1 to TRBJ2-7; D might be TRBD1 or TRBD2, each matching 6 bases. CDR1 is SQVTM, CDR2 ANQGSEA, per germline. The CDR3 spans 12 residues. Trimming took 5 bases from V and 9 from J, leaving 17 bases between them.

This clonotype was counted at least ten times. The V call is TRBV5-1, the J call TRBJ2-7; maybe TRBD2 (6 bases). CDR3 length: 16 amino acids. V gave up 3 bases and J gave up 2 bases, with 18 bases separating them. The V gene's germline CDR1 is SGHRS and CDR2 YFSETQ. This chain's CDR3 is CASSSGMREVTYEQYF. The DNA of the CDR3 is TGCGCCAGCAGCTCAGGAATGAGGGAGGTTACCTACGAGCAGTACTTC.

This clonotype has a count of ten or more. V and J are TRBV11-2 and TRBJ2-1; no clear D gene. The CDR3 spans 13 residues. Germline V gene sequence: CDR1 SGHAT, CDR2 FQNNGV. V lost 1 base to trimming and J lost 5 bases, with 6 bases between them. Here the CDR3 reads CASSLVQNNEQFF. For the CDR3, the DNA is TGTGCCAGCAGCTTAGTTCAAAACAATGAGCAGTTCTTC.

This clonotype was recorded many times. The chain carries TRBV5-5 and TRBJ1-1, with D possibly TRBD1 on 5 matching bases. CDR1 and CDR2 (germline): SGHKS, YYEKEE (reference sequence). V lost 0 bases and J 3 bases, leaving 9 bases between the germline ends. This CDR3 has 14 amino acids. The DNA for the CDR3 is TGTGCCAGCAGCTTGGCTTTCAGGGACACTGAAGCTTTCTTT. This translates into CASSLAFRDTEAFF.

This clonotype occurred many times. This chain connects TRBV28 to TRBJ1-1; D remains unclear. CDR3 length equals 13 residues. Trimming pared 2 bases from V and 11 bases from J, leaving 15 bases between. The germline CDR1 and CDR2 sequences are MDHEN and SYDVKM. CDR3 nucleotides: TGTGCCAGCAGTTTAAGGGTCGCGGGTCGCGCTTTCTTT. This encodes CASSLRVAGRAFF.